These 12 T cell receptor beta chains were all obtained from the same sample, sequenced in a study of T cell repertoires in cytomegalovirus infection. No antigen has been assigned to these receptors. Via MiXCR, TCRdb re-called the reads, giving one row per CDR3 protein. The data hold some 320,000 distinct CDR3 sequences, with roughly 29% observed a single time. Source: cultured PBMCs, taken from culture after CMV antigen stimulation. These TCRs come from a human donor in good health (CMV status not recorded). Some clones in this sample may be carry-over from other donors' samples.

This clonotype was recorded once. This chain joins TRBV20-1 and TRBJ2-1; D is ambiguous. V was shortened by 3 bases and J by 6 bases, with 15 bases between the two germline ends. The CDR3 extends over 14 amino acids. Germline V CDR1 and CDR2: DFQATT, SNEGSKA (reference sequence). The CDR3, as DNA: TGCAGTGCTAGCTCCGGCCACCCAGGCAATGAGCAGTTCTTC. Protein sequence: CSASSGHPGNEQFF.

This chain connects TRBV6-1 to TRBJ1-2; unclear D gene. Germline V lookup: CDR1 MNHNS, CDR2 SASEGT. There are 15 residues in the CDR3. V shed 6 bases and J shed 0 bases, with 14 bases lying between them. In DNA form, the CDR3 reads TGTGCCAGCAGCCCCCGGAGTGTAGCTAACTATGGCTACACCTTC. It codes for CASSPRSVANYGYTF.

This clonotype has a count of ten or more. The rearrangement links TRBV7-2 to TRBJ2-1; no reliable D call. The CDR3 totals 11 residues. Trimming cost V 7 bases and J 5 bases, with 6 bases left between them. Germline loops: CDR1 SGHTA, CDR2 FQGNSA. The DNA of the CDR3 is TGTGCCAGCACCCTCAACAATGAGCAGTTCTTC. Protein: CASTLNNEQFF.

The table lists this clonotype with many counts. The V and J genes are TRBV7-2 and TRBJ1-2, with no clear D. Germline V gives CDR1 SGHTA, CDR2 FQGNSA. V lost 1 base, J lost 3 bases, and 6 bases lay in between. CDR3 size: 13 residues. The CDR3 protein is CASSLGQYYGYTF. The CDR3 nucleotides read TGTGCCAGCAGCTTAGGGCAGTACTATGGCTACACCTTC.

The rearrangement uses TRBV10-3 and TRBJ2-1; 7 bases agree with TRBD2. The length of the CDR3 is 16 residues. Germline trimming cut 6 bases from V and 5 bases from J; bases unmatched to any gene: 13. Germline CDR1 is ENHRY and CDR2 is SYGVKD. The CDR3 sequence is CAISARVRTSDNEQFF. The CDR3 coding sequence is TGTGCCATCAGCGCCAGGGTGAGGACTAGTGACAATGAGCAGTTCTTC.

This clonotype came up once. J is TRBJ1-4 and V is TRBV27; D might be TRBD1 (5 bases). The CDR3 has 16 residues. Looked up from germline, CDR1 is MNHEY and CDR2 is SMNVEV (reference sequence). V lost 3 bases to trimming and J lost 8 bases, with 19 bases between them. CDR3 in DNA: TGTGCCAGCAGTTTCCAGTTCTGGGATAGGGGAGAAAAACTGTTTTTT. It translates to CASSFQFWDRGEKLFF. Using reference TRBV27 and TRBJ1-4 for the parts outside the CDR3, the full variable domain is EAQVTQNPRYLITVTGKKLTVTCSQNMNHEYMSWYRQDPGLGLRQIYYSMNVEVTDKGDVPEGYKVSRKEKRNFPLILESPSPNQTSLYFCASSFQFWDRGEKLFFGSGTQLSVL.

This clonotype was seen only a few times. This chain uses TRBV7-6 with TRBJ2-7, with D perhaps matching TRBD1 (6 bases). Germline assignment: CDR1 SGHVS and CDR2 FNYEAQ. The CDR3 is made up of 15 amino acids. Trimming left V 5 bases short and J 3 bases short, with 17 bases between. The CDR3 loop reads CASSPRAGAIYEQYF. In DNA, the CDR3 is TGTGCCAGCAGCCCCAGGGCAGGGGCCATCTACGAGCAGTACTTC.

The chain's CDR3 is CASSLGYREVGTYNEQFF. DNA of the CDR3: TGTGCCAGCAGCTTGGGCTATCGGGAGGTTGGAACCTACAATGAGCAGTTCTTC. The rearrangement uses TRBV7-3 and TRBJ2-1, with 7 bases fitting TRBD2. The germline V gene has CDR1 SGHTA and CDR2 FQGTGA. Trimming cost V 3 bases and J 2 bases; bases outside gene matches: 13. The CDR3 sequence is 18 residues long.

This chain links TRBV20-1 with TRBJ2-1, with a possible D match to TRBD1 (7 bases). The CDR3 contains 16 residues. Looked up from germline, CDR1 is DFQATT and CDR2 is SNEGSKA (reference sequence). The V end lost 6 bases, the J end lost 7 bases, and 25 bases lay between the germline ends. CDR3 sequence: CSAPEGALGYKNEQFF. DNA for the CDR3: TGCAGTGCCCCGGAGGGGGCCCTCGGGTATAAAAATGAGCAGTTCTTC.

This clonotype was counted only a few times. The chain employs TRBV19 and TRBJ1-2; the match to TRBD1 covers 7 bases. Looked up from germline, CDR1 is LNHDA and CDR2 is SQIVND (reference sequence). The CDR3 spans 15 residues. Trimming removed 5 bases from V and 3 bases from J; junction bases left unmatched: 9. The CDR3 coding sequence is TGTGCCAGTAGTGCAGGGACAGCAGAGTACTATGGCTACACCTTC. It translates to CASSAGTAEYYGYTF.

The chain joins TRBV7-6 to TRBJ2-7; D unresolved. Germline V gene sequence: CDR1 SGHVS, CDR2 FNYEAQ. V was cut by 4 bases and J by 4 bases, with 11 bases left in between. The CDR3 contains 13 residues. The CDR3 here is CASSSREVYEQYF. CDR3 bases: TGTGCCAGCAGCTCCAGAGAGGTGTACGAGCAGTACTTC.

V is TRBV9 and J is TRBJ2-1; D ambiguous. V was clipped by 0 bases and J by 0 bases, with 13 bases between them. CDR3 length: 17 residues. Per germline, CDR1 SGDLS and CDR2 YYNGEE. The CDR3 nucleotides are TGTGCCAGCAGCGTAGCTCGGGTGACTGCCTCCTACAATGAGCAGTTCTTC. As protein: CASSVARVTASYNEQFF.